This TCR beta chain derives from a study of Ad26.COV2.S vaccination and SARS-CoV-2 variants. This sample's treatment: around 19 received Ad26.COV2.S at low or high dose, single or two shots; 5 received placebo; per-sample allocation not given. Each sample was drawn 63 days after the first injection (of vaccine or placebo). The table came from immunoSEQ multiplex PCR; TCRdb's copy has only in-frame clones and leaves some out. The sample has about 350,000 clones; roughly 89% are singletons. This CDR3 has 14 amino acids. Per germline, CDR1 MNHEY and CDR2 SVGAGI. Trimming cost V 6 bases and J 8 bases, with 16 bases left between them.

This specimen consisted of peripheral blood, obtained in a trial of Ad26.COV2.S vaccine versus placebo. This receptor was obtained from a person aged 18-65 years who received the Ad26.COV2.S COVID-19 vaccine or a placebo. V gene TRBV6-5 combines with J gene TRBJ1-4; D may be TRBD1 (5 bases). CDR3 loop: CASSTRGSDEKLFF. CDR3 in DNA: TGTGCCAGCAGCACACGGGGGTCGGACGAAAAACTGTTTTTT.